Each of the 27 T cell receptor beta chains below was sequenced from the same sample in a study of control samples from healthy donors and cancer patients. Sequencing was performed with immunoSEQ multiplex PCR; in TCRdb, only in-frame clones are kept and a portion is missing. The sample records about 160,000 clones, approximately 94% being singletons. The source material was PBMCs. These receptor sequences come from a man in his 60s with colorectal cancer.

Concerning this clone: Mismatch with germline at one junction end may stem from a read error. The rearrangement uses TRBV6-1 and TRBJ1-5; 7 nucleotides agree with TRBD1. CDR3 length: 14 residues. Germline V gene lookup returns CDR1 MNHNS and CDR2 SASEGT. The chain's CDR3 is CASSEDREHQPQHF. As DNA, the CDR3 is TGTGCCAGCAGCGAAGACAGGGAACATCAGCCCCAGCATTTT.

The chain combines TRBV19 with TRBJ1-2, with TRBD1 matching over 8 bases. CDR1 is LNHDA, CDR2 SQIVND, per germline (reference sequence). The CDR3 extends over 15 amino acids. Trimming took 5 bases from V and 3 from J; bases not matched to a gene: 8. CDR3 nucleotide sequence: TGTGCCAGTAGTGTCGACAGGGGCAAAGACTATGGCTACACCTTC. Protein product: CASSVDRGKDYGYTF.

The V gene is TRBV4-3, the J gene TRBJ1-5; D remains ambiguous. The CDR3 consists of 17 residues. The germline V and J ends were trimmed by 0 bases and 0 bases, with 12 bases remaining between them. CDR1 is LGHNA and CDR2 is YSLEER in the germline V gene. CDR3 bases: TGCGCCAGCAGCCAAGATCTCGGCATTTATAGCAATCAGCCCCAGCATTTT. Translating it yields CASSQDLGIYSNQPQHF.

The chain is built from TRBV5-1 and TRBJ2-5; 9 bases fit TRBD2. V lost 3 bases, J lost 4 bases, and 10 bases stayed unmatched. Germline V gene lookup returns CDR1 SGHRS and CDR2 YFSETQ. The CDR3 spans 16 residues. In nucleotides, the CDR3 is TGCGCCAGCAGCTCGACTCGCGGGGGGGCGGGAGAGACCCAGTACTTC. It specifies CASSSTRGGAGETQYF.

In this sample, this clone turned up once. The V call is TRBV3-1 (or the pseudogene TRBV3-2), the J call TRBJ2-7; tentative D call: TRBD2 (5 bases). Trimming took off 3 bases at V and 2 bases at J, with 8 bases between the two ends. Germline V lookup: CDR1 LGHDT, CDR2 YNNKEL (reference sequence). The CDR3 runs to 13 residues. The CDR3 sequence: CASSHAGAYEQYF. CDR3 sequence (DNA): TGTGCCAGCAGCCATGCCGGGGCCTACGAGCAGTACTTC.

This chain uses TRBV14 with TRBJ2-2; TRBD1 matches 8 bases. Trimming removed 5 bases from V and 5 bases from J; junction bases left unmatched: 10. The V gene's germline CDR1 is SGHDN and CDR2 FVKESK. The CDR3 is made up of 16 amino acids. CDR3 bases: TGTGCCAGCAGCGAAACCGGGACAGGAGGTACCGGGGAGCTGTTTTTT. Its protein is CASSETGTGGTGELFF.

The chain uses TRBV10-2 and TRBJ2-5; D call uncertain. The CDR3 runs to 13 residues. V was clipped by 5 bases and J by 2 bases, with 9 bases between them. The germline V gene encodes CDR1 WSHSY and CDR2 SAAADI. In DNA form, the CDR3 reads TGCGCCAGCAGTTTTGAGGCACAAGAGACCCAGTACTTC. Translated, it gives CASSFEAQETQYF.

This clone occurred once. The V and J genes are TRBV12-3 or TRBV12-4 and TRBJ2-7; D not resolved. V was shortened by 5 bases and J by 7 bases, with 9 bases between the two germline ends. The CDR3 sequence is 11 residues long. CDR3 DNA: TGTGCCAGCAGTCTTACCAGAGAGCAGTACTTC. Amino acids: CASSLTREQYF.

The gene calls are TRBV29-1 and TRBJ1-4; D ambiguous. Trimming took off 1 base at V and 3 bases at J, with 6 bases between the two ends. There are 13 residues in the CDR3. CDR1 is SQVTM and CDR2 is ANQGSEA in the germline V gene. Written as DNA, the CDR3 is TGCAGCGTTGAAGCGGAGTCTAATGAAAAACTGTTTTTT. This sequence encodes CSVEAESNEKLFF.

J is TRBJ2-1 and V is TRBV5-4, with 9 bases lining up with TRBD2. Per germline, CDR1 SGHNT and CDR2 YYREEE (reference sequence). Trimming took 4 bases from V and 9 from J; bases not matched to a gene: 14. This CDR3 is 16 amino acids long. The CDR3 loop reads CASSDPGQRGAGEQFF. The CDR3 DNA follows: TGTGCCAGCAGCGATCCGGGCCAGCGGGGGGCCGGTGAGCAGTTCTTC. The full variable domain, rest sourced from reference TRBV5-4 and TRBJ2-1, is ETGVTQSPTHLIKTRGQQVTLRCSSQSGHNTVSWYQQALGQGPQFIFQYYREEENGRGNFPPRFSGLQFPNYSSELNVNALELDDSALYLCASSDPGQRGAGEQFFGPGTRLTVL.

The CDR3 loop reads CASSSQLGVNTGELFF. The CDR3 nucleotides are TGTGCCAGCAGTTCACAGCTGGGGGTGAACACCGGGGAGCTGTTTTTT. The chain is built from TRBV27 and TRBJ2-2; TRBD1 or TRBD2 may be the D gene (5 bases each). V was cut by 4 bases and J by 1 base, with 13 bases left in between. CDR1 is MNHEY, CDR2 SMNVEV, per germline (reference sequence). This CDR3 is built from 16 residues.

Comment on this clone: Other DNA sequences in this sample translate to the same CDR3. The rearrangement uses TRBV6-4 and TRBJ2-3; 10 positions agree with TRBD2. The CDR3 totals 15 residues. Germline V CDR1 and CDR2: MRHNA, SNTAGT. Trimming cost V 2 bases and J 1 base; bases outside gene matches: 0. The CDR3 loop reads CASSDGLAGTDTQYF. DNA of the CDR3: TGTGCCAGCAGTGACGGACTAGCGGGCACAGATACGCAGTATTTT.

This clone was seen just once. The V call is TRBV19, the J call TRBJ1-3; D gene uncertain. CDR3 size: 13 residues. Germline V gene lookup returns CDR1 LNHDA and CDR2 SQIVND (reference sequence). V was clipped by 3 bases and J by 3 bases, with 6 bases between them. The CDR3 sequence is CASSIEGGNTIYF. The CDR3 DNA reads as TGTGCCAGTAGTATCGAAGGTGGAAACACCATATATTTT.

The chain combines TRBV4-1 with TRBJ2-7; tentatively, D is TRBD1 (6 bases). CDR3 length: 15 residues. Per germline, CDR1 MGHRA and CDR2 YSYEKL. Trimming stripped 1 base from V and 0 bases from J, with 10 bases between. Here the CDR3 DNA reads TGCGCCAGCAGCCAAGTGGGGGCCTTCTCCTACGAGCAGTACTTC. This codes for CASSQVGAFSYEQYF.

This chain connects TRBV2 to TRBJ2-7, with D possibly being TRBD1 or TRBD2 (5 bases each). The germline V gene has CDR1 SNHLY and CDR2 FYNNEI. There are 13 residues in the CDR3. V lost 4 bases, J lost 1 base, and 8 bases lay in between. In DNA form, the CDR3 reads TGTGCCAGCAGTGGTGGGGGTTCCTACGAGCAGTACTTC. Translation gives CASSGGGSYEQYF.

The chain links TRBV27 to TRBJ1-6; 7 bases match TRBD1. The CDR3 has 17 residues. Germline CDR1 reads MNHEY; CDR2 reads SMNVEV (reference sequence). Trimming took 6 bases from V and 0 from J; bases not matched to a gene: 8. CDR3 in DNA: TGTGCCAGCAGATGGGACAGCCCGAGCTCCTATAATTCACCCCTCCACTTT. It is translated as CASRWDSPSSYNSPLHF.

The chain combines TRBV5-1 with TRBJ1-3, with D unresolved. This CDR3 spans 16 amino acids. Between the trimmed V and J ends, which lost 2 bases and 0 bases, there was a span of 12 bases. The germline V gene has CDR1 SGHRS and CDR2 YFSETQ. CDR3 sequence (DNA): TGCGCCAGCAGCTTTGGAGCGGGAAACTCTGGAAACACCATATATTTT. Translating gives CASSFGAGNSGNTIYF.

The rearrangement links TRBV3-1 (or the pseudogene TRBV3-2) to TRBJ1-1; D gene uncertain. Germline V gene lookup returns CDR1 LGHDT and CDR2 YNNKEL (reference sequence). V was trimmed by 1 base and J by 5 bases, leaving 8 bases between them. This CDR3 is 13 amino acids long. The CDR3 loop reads CASSQGRYTEAFF. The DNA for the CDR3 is TGTGCCAGCAGCCAAGGACGGTATACTGAAGCTTTCTTT.

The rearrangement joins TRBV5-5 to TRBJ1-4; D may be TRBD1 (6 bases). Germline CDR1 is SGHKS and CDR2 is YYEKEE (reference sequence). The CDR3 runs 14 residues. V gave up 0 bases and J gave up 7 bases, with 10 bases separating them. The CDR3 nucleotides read TGTGCCAGCAGCTTGGGGACAGTTGTTGAAAAACTGTTTTTT. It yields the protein CASSLGTVVEKLFF.

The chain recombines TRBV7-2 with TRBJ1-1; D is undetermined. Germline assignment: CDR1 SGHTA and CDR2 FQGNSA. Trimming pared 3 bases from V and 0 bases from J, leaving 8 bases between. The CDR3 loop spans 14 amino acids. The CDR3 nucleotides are TGTGCCAGCAGCTTGCTAGGGATGAACACTGAAGCTTTCTTT. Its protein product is CASSLLGMNTEAFF.

The CDR3 DNA follows: TGTGCCAGCAGCCTGGGTCACGTTTATAGCAATCAGCCCCAGCATTTT. It translates to CASSLGHVYSNQPQHF. The chain is built from TRBV7-2 and TRBJ1-5; D gene ambiguous. V lost 5 bases to trimming and J lost 0 bases, with 14 bases between them. Germline CDR1 is SGHTA and CDR2 is FQGNSA. The CDR3 extends over 16 amino acids. Based on the CDR3 plus reference TRBV7-2 and TRBJ1-5, the full variable domain is GAGVSQSPSNKVTEKGKDVELRCDPISGHTALYWYRQSLGQGLEFLIYFQGNSAPDKSGLPSDRFSAERTGGSVSTLTIQRTQQEDSAVYLCASSLGHVYSNQPQHFGDGTRLSIL.

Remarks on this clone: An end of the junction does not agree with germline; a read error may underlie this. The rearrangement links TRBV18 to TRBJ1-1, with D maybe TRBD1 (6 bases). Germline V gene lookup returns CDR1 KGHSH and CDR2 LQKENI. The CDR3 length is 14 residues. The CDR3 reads CASSPPGGALGAFF. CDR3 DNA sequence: TGTGCCAGCTCGCCACCCGGGGGGGCCCTTGGGGCTTTCTTT.

The CDR3 DNA is TGTGCCAGCAGCGTAGGGACAGGTCCCATGAACACTGAAGCTTTCTTT. It is translated as CASSVGTGPMNTEAFF. The chain links TRBV9 to TRBJ1-1; 7 bases are a match to TRBD1. Germline V gene sequence: CDR1 SGDLS, CDR2 YYNGEE. This CDR3 region has 16 residues. The ends lost 0 bases at V and 0 bases at J; junction bases unmatched: 5.

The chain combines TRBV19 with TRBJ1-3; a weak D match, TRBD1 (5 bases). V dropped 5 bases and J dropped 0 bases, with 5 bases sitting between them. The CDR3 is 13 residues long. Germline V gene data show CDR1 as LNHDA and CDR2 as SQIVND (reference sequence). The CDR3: CASSGTSGNTIYF. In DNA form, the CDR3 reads TGTGCCAGTAGTGGGACCTCTGGAAACACCATATATTTT.

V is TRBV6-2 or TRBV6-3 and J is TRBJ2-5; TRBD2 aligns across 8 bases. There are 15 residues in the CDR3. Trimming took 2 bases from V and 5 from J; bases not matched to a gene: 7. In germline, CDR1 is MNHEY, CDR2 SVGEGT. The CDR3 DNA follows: TGTGCCAGCAGTTACGGGCGGGGGGCCTTGGAGACCCAGTACTTC. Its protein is CASSYGRGALETQYF.

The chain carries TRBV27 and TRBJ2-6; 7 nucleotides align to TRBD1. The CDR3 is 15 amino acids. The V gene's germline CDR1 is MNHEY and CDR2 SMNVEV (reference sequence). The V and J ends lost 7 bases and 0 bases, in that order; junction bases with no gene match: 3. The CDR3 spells CASKTGYSGANVLTF. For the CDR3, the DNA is TGTGCCAGCAAGACAGGGTACTCTGGGGCCAACGTCCTGACTTTC. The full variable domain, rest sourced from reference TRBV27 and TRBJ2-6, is EAQVTQNPRYLITVTGKKLTVTCSQNMNHEYMSWYRQDPGLGLRQIYYSMNVEVTDKGDVPEGYKVSRKEKRNFPLILESPSPNQTSLYFCASKTGYSGANVLTFGAGSRLTVL.

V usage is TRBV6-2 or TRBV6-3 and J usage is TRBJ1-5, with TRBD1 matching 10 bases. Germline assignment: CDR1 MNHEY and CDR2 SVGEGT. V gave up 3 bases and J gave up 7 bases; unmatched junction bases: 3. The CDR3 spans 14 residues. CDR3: CASSYGTGAQPQHF. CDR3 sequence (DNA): TGTGCCAGCAGTTATGGGACAGGGGCCCAGCCCCAGCATTTT.